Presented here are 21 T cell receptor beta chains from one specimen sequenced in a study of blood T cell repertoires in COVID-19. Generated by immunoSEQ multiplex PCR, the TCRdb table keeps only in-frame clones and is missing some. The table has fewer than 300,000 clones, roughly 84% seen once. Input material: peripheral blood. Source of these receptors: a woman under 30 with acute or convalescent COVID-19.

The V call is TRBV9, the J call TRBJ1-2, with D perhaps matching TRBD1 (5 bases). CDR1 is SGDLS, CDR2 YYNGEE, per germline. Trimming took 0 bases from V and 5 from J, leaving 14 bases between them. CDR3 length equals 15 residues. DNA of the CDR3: TGTGCCAGCAGCGTAGTGGCGACAGTCGATTATGGCTACACCTTC. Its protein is CASSVVATVDYGYTF.

The chain's CDR3 is CASSYPNDWPQHF. CDR3 DNA sequence: TGTGCCAGCAGTTACCCCAACGACTGGCCCCAGCATTTT. V gene TRBV6-2 or TRBV6-3 combines with J gene TRBJ1-5; no definite D call. V lost 2 bases and J lost 9, with 11 bases in between. CDR3 length equals 13 residues. Germline V lookup: CDR1 MNHEY, CDR2 SVGEGT.

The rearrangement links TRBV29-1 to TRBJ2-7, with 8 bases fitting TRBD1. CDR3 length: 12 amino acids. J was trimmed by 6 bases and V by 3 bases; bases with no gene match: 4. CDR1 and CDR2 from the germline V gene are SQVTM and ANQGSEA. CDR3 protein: CSVETGVGEQYF. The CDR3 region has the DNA TGCAGCGTTGAGACAGGGGTCGGCGAGCAGTACTTC.

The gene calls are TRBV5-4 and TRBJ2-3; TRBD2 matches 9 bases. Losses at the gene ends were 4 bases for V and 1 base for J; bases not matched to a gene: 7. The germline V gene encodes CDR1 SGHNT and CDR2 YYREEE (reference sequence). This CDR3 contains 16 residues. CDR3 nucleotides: TGTGCCAGCAGCGTAGGGACTAGCAGACGCACAGATACGCAGTATTTT. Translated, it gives CASSVGTSRRTDTQYF. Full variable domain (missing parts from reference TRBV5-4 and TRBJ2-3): ETGVTQSPTHLIKTRGQQVTLRCSSQSGHNTVSWYQQALGQGPQFIFQYYREEENGRGNFPPRFSGLQFPNYSSELNVNALELDDSALYLCASSVGTSRRTDTQYFGPGTRLTVL.

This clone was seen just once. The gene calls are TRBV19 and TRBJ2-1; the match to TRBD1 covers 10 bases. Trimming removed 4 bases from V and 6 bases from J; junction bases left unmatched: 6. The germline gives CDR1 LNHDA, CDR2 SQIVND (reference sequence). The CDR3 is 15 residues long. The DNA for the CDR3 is TGTGCCAGTAGTACAACGGGACAGGGGCGCAATGAGCAGTTCTTC. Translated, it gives CASSTTGQGRNEQFF.

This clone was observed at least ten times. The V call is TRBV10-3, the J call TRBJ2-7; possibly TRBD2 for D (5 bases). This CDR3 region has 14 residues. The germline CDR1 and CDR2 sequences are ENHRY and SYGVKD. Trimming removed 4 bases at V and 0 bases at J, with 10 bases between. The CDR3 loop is CAISVGESSYEQYF. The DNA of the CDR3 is TGTGCCATCAGTGTTGGGGAGAGCTCCTACGAGCAGTACTTC.

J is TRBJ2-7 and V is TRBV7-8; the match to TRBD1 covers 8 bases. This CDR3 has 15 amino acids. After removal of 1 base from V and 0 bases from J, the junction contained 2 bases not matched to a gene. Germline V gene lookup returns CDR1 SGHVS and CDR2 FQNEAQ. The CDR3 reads CASSLGTGRSYEQYF. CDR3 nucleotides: TGTGCCAGCAGCTTAGGGACAGGGCGCTCCTACGAGCAGTACTTC.

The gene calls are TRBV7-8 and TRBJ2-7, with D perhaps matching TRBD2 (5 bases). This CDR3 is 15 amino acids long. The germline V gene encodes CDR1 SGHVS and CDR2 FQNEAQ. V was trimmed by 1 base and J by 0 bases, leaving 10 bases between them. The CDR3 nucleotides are TGTGCCAGCAGCTTAGTCGGGATGAGCTCCTACGAGCAGTACTTC. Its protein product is CASSLVGMSSYEQYF.

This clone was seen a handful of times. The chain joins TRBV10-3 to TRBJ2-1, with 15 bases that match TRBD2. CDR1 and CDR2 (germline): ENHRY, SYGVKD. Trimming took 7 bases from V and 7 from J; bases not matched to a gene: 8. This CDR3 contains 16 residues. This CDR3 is CAIMGTSGRFTNEQFF. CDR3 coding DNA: TGTGCCATCATGGGGACTAGCGGGAGGTTTACGAATGAGCAGTTCTTC.

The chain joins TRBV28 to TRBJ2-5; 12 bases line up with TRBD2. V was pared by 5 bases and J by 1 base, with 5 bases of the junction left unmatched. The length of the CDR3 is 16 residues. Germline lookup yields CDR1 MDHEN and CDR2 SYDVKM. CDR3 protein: CASSPGLAGPQETQYF. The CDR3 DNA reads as TGTGCCAGCAGTCCCGGACTAGCGGGACCCCAAGAGACCCAGTACTTC.

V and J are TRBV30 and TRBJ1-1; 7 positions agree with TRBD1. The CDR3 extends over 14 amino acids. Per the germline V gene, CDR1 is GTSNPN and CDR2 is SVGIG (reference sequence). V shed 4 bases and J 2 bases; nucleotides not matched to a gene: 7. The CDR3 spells CAWKPTGTNTEAFF. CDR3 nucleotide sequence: TGTGCCTGGAAACCGACAGGGACCAACACTGAAGCTTTCTTT.

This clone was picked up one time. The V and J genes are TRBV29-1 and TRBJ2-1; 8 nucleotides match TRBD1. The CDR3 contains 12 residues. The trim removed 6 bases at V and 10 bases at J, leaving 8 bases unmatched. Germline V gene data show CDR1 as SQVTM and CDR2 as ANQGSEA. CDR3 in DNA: TGCAGCGTGGGACAGGCCAGCTCGGAGCAGTTCTTC. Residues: CSVGQASSEQFF.

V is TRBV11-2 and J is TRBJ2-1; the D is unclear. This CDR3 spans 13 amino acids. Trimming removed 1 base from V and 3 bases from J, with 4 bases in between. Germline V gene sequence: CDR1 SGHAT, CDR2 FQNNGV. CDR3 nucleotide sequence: TGTGCCAGCAGCTTAGGTAACTACAATGAGCAGTTCTTC. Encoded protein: CASSLGNYNEQFF.

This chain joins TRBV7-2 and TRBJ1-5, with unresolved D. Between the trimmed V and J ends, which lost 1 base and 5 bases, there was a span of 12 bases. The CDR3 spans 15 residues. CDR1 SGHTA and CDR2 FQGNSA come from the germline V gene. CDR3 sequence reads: CASSLVAQTDQPQHF. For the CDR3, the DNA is TGTGCCAGCAGCTTAGTAGCGCAGACCGATCAGCCCCAGCATTTT.

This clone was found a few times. The CDR3 DNA reads as TGTGCCAGTAGTACCGGGACAGTATTACAGACCTTC. Translation gives CASSTGTVLQTF. The rearrangement links TRBV19 to TRBJ1-2, with 7 bases lining up with TRBD1. The germline gives CDR1 LNHDA, CDR2 SQIVND (reference sequence). This CDR3 has 12 amino acids. V shed 4 bases and J 14 bases; nucleotides not matched to a gene: 10.

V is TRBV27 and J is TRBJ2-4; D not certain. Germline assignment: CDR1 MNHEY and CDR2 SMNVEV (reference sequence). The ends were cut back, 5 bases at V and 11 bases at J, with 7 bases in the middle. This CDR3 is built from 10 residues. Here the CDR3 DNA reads TGTGCCAGCAGTCCCCCAGTTCAGTACTTC. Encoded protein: CASSPPVQYF.

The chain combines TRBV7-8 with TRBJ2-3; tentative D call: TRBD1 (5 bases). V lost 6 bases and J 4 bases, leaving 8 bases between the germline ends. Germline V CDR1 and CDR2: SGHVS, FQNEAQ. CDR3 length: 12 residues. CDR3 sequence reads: CASRRQSDTQYF. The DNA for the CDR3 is TGTGCCAGCAGGCGACAGTCAGATACGCAGTATTTT.

The CDR3 DNA reads as TGTGCCAGCAGTCGAGAGGGAGGGAGCACTGAAGCTTTCTTT. It codes for CASSREGGSTEAFF. The chain employs TRBV6-4 and TRBJ1-1; D gene unclear. The germline V gene has CDR1 MRHNA and CDR2 SNTAGT. The CDR3 covers 14 residues. With 5 bases removed from V and 4 bases from J, the gap between germline ends came to 14 bases.

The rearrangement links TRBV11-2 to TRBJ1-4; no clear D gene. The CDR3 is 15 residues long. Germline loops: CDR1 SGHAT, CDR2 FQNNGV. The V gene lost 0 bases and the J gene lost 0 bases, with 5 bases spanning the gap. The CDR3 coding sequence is TGTGCCAGCAGCTTAGACGCAGCAACTAATGAAAAACTGTTTTTT. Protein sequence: CASSLDAATNEKLFF.

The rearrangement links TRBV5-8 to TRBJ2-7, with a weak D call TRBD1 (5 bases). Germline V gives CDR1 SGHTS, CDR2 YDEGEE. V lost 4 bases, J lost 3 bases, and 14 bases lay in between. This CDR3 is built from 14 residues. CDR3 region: CASSPWQGFYEQYF. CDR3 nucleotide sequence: TGTGCCAGCAGCCCATGGCAGGGTTTCTACGAGCAGTACTTC.

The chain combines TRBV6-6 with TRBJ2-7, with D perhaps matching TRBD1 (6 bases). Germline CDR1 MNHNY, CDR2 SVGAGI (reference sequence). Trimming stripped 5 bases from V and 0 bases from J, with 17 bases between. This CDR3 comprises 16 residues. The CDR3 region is CASSRKRGRSSYEQYF. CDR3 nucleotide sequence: TGTGCCAGCAGTCGAAAAAGGGGGAGAAGCTCCTACGAGCAGTACTTC.